The clone carrying this T cell receptor (beta chain) was detected only a few times. MiXCR, run by TCRdb on the 5' RACE reads, gives a single entry per CDR3 protein. The data contain about 270,000 distinct CDR3 sequences, around 15% of them seen just once; the ten biggest clones take up 23%. This record belongs to a study of T-cell memory formation after mild COVID-19. This CDR3 comprises 14 residues. Germline V gene data show CDR1 as SGHVS and CDR2 as FNYEAQ. Trimming took 5 bases from V and 6 from J; bases not matched to a gene: 7. The chain employs TRBV7-6 and TRBJ2-7, with TRBD1 identical over 10 bases. The clonotype originates from a man between 18 and 35 years old who had mild COVID-19 (a few samples of this study predate the infection). Cell type and time point are not known. The sequenced sample consisted of PBMCs or a T cell subset sorted from them (not recorded which). DNA for the CDR3: TGTGCCAGCAGCCTTGCCGGGACAGGGGTCGAGCAGTACTTC. This gives the protein CASSLAGTGVEQYF.